The rows below give T cell receptor beta chains drawn from one sample of a study of response to subunit inactivated influenza vaccine. Using its own MiXCR run on the RT-PCR reads, TCRdb lists one record per CDR3 protein. Of over 800,000 distinct CDR3 sequences listed, 21% were seen once; the top ten hold about a tenth. Sequencing was performed on PBMCs from blood, taken approximately 5 days after vaccination. The origin of the receptors is a man between 50 and 59 years old who received an inactivated influenza vaccine. Both conserved end residues are part of each CDR3. The D gene is left open where the match is weak. Clone size is not always given. Where it is, it says once, few, many or a class for expanded clones.

j_gene: TRBJ1-5; v_gene: TRBV28; abundance: NA; d_gene: NA; CDR3nt: TGTGCCAGCAACACAGGGTTAAGCAATCAGCCCCAGCATTTT; CDR3aa: CASNTGLSNQPQHF
j_gene: TRBJ1-4; v_gene: TRBV4-2; abundance: NA; d_gene: NA; CDR3nt: TGTGCCAGCAGCCAGCAATCTCGACAGACCAAACTGTTTTTT; CDR3aa: CASSQQSRQTKLFF
j_gene: TRBJ2-4; v_gene: TRBV7-2; abundance: few; d_gene: NA; CDR3nt: TGTGCCAGCAGCCTAGTGGGGGACTCCGGAAACATTCAGTACTTC; CDR3aa: CASSLVGDSGNIQYF
j_gene: TRBJ2-1; v_gene: TRBV24-1; abundance: few; d_gene: NA; CDR3nt: TGTGCCACCAGTGCGGATAGCATCTACAATGAGCAGTTCTTC; CDR3aa: CATSADSIYNEQFF
j_gene: TRBJ2-5; v_gene: TRBV20-1; abundance: few; d_gene: NA; CDR3nt: TGCAGTGCTAGAGGACCTCCGGAGACCCAGTACTTC; CDR3aa: CSARGPPETQYF
j_gene: TRBJ2-7; v_gene: TRBV12-3/TRBV12-4; abundance: NA; d_gene: NA; CDR3nt: TGTGCCAGCAGTTCAACAGGGCAGCTTGGCGAGCAGTACTTC; CDR3aa: CASSSTGQLGEQYF
j_gene: TRBJ2-1; v_gene: TRBV6-1; abundance: few; d_gene: NA; CDR3nt: TGTGCCAGCAGCCCCCTCACTATTCTCTCCTACAATGAGCAGTTCTTC; CDR3aa: CASSPLTILSYNEQFF
j_gene: TRBJ1-1; v_gene: TRBV5-1; abundance: few; d_gene: TRBD1; CDR3nt: TGCGCCAGCAGCTTGGCGGGAGGGGGCCCCACTGAAGCTTTCTTT; CDR3aa: CASSLAGGGPTEAFF
j_gene: TRBJ2-7; v_gene: TRBV7-6; abundance: NA; d_gene: TRBD2; CDR3nt: TGTGCCAGCAGCTCGCCGGGACTAGCGGGATCCGAGCAGTACTTC; CDR3aa: CASSSPGLAGSEQYF
j_gene: TRBJ1-3; v_gene: TRBV6-5; abundance: NA; d_gene: TRBD1; CDR3nt: TGTGCCAGCAGTTTTGAACAGGGGGTTGGAAACACCATATATTTT; CDR3aa: CASSFEQGVGNTIYF
j_gene: TRBJ2-1; v_gene: TRBV6-6; abundance: many; d_gene: TRBD2; CDR3nt: TGTGCCAGCAGCCAGAAACGGACTAGCCAGCAGTTCTTC; CDR3aa: CASSQKRTSQQFF
j_gene: TRBJ2-1; v_gene: TRBV3-1; abundance: NA; d_gene: NA; CDR3nt: TGTGCCAGCAGCCAAGATAACGGGGCCTACAATGAGCAGTTCTTC; CDR3aa: CASSQDNGAYNEQFF
j_gene: TRBJ2-7; v_gene: TRBV12-3/TRBV12-4; abundance: NA; d_gene: TRBD1; CDR3nt: TGTGCCAGCAGTTTAGAGGGACAGGGGACCGAGCAGTACTTC; CDR3aa: CASSLEGQGTEQYF
j_gene: TRBJ2-3; v_gene: TRBV6-1; abundance: few; d_gene: NA; CDR3nt: TGTGCCAGCAGGCCCCCTCCGGGAGCTGGGGCAGATACGCAGTATTTT; CDR3aa: CASRPPPGAGADTQYF
j_gene: TRBJ2-5; v_gene: TRBV6-1; abundance: NA; d_gene: TRBD1; CDR3nt: TGTGCCACCGGACAGGCTAACATCCAGACCCAGTACTTC; CDR3aa: CATGQANIQTQYF
j_gene: TRBJ2-1; v_gene: TRBV5-1; abundance: NA; d_gene: TRBD1; CDR3nt: TGCGCCAGCAGGTGGACAGGCCCAAGCTCCTACAATGAGCAGTTCTTC; CDR3aa: CASRWTGPSSYNEQFF
j_gene: TRBJ1-1; v_gene: TRBV9; abundance: NA; d_gene: NA; CDR3nt: TGTGCCAGCAGCGTTCAAAGGTCTACTGAAGCTTTCTTT; CDR3aa: CASSVQRSTEAFF
j_gene: TRBJ2-7; v_gene: TRBV20-1; abundance: few; d_gene: NA; CDR3nt: TGCAGTGCTCACCAGGGTAACGAGCAGTACTTC; CDR3aa: CSAHQGNEQYF
j_gene: TRBJ2-1; v_gene: TRBV29-1; abundance: NA; d_gene: NA; CDR3nt: TGCAGCGTTACCGGGACGACCTACAATGAGCAGTTCTTC; CDR3aa: CSVTGTTYNEQFF
j_gene: TRBJ1-2; v_gene: TRBV20-1; abundance: many; d_gene: NA; CDR3nt: TGCAGTGCTAGTGCGTCGGGCCTCTATGGCTACACCTTC; CDR3aa: CSASASGLYGYTF